This T cell receptor beta chain came from a study of T cells in Graves' hyperthyroidism and ophthalmopathy. Study at large: Blood from the periphery was taken at initial diagnosis, before any treatment.

At least ten counts were recorded for this clonotype. RNA transcripts were the template for amplifying TCR beta CDR3 regions. Using the HTBI primer set, a first-round RT-PCR was run on the TCR CDR3. TCRdb analysed the multiplex PCR reads with MiXCR anew, one entry per CDR3 protein. Among about 600,000 distinct CDR3 sequences listed, 16% were seen once. Germline V gene sequence: CDR1 SNHLY, CDR2 FYNNEI. The CDR3 runs to 12 residues. The V end was cut by 7 bases, the J end by 8 bases, with 14 bases between. The TCR originated in a middle-aged woman with Graves' ophthalmopathy. Material: blood. The chain recombines TRBV2 with TRBJ1-2, with D uncertain. CDR3: CASTKVLSGYTF. The CDR3 DNA reads as TGTGCCAGCACGAAAGTCCTGTCGGGCTACACCTTC.